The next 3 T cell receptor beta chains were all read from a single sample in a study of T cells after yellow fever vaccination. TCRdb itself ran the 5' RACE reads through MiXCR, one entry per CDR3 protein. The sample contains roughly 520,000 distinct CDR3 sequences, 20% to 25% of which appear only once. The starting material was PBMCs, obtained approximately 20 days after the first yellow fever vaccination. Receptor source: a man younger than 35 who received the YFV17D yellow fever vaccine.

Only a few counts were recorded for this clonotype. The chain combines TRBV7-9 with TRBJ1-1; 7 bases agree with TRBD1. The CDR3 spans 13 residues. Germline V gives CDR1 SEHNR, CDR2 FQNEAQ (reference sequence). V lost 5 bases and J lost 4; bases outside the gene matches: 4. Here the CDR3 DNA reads TGTGCCAGCAGCCCGACAGGGAGCACTGAAGCTTTCTTT. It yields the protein CASSPTGSTEAFF.

The CDR3 DNA reads TGTGCCAGCAGTGAACAGGGGTCGCCCCTAGCGGGGGGCTCCGCTAGCACAGATACGCAGTATTTT. Translated, it gives CASSEQGSPLAGGSASTDTQYF. V is TRBV25-1 and J is TRBJ2-3; 11 positions match TRBD2. Germline CDR1 reads MGHDK; CDR2 reads SYGVNS. The CDR3 has 22 residues. Germline trimming cut 2 bases from V and 0 bases from J; bases unmatched to any gene: 19. Complete variable domain (other parts from reference TRBV25-1 and TRBJ2-3): EADIYQTPRYLVIGTGKKITLECSQTMGHDKMYWYQQDPGMELHLIHYSYGVNSTEKGDLSSESTVSRIRTEHFPLTLESARPSHTSQYLCASSEQGSPLAGGSASTDTQYFGPGTRLTVL.

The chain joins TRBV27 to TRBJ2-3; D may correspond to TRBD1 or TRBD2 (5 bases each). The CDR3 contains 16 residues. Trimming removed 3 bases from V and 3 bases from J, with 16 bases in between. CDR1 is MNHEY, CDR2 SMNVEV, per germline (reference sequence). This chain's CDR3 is CASSFQGAFTTDTQYF. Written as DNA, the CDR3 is TGTGCCAGCAGTTTCCAGGGAGCCTTTACAACAGATACGCAGTATTTT.